These T cell receptor beta chains were read from a single sample in a study of human T cells and chemical hapten exposure. TCRdb reprocessed the RACE reads with MiXCR, giving one entry per CDR3 protein. This sample has around 53,000 distinct CDR3 sequences, with around a tenth found just once. The sequences come from whole blood, collected in connection with sensitization to the hapten diphenylcyclopropenone (DPC). All receptors derive from a woman aged 50 to 65 with alopecia areata. Some clones in this sample may be carry-over from other donors' samples. Each CDR3 is given with its conserved first and last residue. The D gene is left open where the match is weak. The size field is filled for only some rows; it gives once, few, many or a size class.

clone_size: .; d_call: .; j_call: TRBJ2-2; v_call: TRBV28; cdr3_nt: TGTGCCAGCCAGTTTAGCCGGGCCGGGGAGCTGTTTTTT; cdr3_aa: CASQFSRAGELFF
clone_size: many; d_call: .; j_call: TRBJ2-7; v_call: TRBV20-1; cdr3_nt: TGCAGTGCTAGATCGGGAAACTCCTACGAGCAGTACTTC; cdr3_aa: CSARSGNSYEQYF
clone_size: many; d_call: .; j_call: TRBJ2-6; v_call: TRBV3-1; cdr3_nt: TGTGCCAGCAGCGCTCAACCAAGCTCTGGGGCCAACGTCCTGACTTTC; cdr3_aa: CASSAQPSSGANVLTF
clone_size: many; d_call: .; j_call: TRBJ2-7; v_call: TRBV29-1; cdr3_nt: TGCAGCGTCAAATTGCTTCGACAGGACTCCTACGAGCAGTACTTC; cdr3_aa: CSVKLLRQDSYEQYF
clone_size: many; d_call: TRBD2; j_call: TRBJ2-1; v_call: TRBV29-1; cdr3_nt: TGCAGCGTTAAACTAGCGCTTTTGGGGTTCTTC; cdr3_aa: CSVKLALLGFF
clone_size: .; d_call: .; j_call: TRBJ2-1; v_call: TRBV3-1; cdr3_nt: TGTGCCAGCAGCTACCCGACCCAGAGCTCCTACAATGAGCAGTTCTTC; cdr3_aa: CASSYPTQSSYNEQFF
clone_size: many; d_call: TRBD2; j_call: TRBJ2-3; v_call: TRBV3-1; cdr3_nt: TGTGCCAGCAGCCAAGATAAATGGTTAGCGGGAGGGCCTGGTACAGATACGCAGTATTTT; cdr3_aa: CASSQDKWLAGGPGTDTQYF
clone_size: many; d_call: TRBD1; j_call: TRBJ2-1; v_call: TRBV7-2; cdr3_nt: TGTGCCAGCAGCTCGGACAGGGCGCAGAATGAGCAGTTCTTC; cdr3_aa: CASSSDRAQNEQFF
clone_size: many; d_call: .; j_call: TRBJ1-6; v_call: TRBV11-2; cdr3_nt: TGTGCCAGCAGCCTGACAGGTCCCAATTCACCCCTCCACTTT; cdr3_aa: CASSLTGPNSPLHF
clone_size: many; d_call: .; j_call: TRBJ2-7; v_call: TRBV4-2; cdr3_nt: TGTGCCAGCAGCCAAGATTTGGTCAGGGGTCAGGACGAGCAGTACTTC; cdr3_aa: CASSQDLVRGQDEQYF
clone_size: many; d_call: .; j_call: TRBJ2-5; v_call: TRBV7-7; cdr3_nt: TGTGCCAGCAGCTTATCTCCCGGGGAAGAGACCCAGTACTTC; cdr3_aa: CASSLSPGEETQYF
clone_size: many; d_call: .; j_call: TRBJ1-1; v_call: TRBV29-1; cdr3_nt: TGCAGCGTCTCGGACATGTTTGCAGCTTTCTTT; cdr3_aa: CSVSDMFAAFF
clone_size: few; d_call: .; j_call: TRBJ2-1; v_call: TRBV9; cdr3_nt: TGTGCCAGCAGCGTAGATCCAGGGAGCTCCTACAATGAGCAGTTCTTC; cdr3_aa: CASSVDPGSSYNEQFF
clone_size: .; d_call: .; j_call: TRBJ1-5; v_call: TRBV7-2; cdr3_nt: TGTGCCAGCAGCTTAGATAGGCTACAGCCCCAGCATTTT; cdr3_aa: CASSLDRLQPQHF
clone_size: many; d_call: .; j_call: TRBJ1-1; v_call: TRBV20-1; cdr3_nt: TGCAGTGCTAGACCTTCCCTGGGTGAAGCTTTCTTT; cdr3_aa: CSARPSLGEAFF
clone_size: many; d_call: TRBD2; j_call: TRBJ2-1; v_call: TRBV27; cdr3_nt: TGTGCCAGCAGTTTTTCCTTTAGCGGGAGCTACAATGAGCAGTTCTTC; cdr3_aa: CASSFSFSGSYNEQFF
clone_size: few; d_call: .; j_call: TRBJ2-1; v_call: TRBV2; cdr3_nt: TGTGCCAGCAGTGAAAGTCGGGGGAGAGGCCTGCATGAGCAGTTCTTC; cdr3_aa: CASSESRGRGLHEQFF
clone_size: few; d_call: .; j_call: TRBJ2-7; v_call: TRBV9; cdr3_nt: TGTGCCAGCAGTGTTACAGGGTTTTCCTCCGAGCAGTACTTC; cdr3_aa: CASSVTGFSSEQYF
clone_size: .; d_call: TRBD2; j_call: TRBJ2-1; v_call: TRBV6-5; cdr3_nt: TGTGCCAGCCGAAGCGGGAGATTGGCTGAGCAGTTCTTC; cdr3_aa: CASRSGRLAEQFF
clone_size: .; d_call: TRBD1; j_call: TRBJ2-5; v_call: TRBV4-3; cdr3_nt: TGCGCCAGCAGCCAGGGGACAGGGGGCGAGACCCAGTACTTC; cdr3_aa: CASSQGTGGETQYF
clone_size: few; d_call: .; j_call: TRBJ2-3; v_call: TRBV30; cdr3_nt: TGTGCCTGGAGTGTTGGGTTACAGGGTTATACCACAGATACGCAGTATTTT; cdr3_aa: CAWSVGLQGYTTDTQYF